The 12 T cell receptor beta chains reported below all come from one sample, sequenced in a study of vaccination and CD4 T cells after COVID-19. Treatment specified: approximately nine-day PBMC culture with coronavirus spike peptide pools or control peptides (ViraFEST assay). For these receptors, no antigen is known. With the Oncomine TCR Beta short-read assay, DNA from cultured CD4+ T cells was sequenced. TCRdb analysed the PCR reads with MiXCR anew, one entry per CDR3 protein. Among approximately 9,600 distinct CDR3 sequences, 25% to 35% were seen once, and the ten largest hold roughly a tenth. The sample consisted of CD4+ T cells from blood, cultured in vitro, taken after SARS-CoV-2 vaccination. The receptor source for this set is a human donor who had recovered from COVID-19.

The V gene is TRBV7-2, the J gene TRBJ1-1, with no clear D. The germline gives CDR1 SGHTA, CDR2 FQGNSA. Trimming pared 0 bases from V and 1 base from J, leaving 6 bases between. CDR3 length: 14 residues. DNA of the CDR3: TGTGCCAGCAGCTTAGCCAGTGGGAACACTGAAGCTTTCTTT. It codes for CASSLASGNTEAFF.

This chain links TRBV7-8 with TRBJ1-5; D is undetermined. CDR1 is SGHVS and CDR2 is FQNEAQ in the germline V gene. The length of the CDR3 is 12 residues. V lost 1 base to trimming and J lost 8 bases, with 6 bases between them. The CDR3: CASSLGGEPQHF. The CDR3 nucleotides read TGTGCCAGCAGCTTAGGTGGAGAGCCCCAGCATTTT.

This clonotype was seen only a few times. This sequence joins TRBV19 and TRBJ1-2; D perhaps matches TRBD1 (6 bases). The CDR3 totals 16 residues. Trimming removed 6 bases from V and 4 bases from J, with 21 bases in between. CDR1 and CDR2 from the germline V gene are LNHDA and SQIVND (reference sequence). CDR3 in DNA: TGTGCCAGTAGGAACCTCTCCGGGACAAGCTTCTATGGCTACACCTTC. As protein: CASRNLSGTSFYGYTF.

Notes on this clonotype: Because it lacks the conserved phenylalanine or tryptophan at the end, this CDR3 is likely a read error. The chain links TRBV18 to TRBJ2-5, with 8 bases lining up with TRBD1. Germline trimming cut 3 bases from V and 4 bases from J; bases unmatched to any gene: 1. Germline CDR1 and CDR2: KGHSH and LQKENI. This CDR3 contains 13 residues. This chain's CDR3 is CASSPGQGETQYS. CDR3 coding DNA: TGTGCCAGCTCACCTGGACAGGGAGAGACCCAGTACTCC.

A single count supports this clonotype. In DNA form, the CDR3 reads TGTGCCAGCTCACCATTGGAGGGTGAGGGCTACACCTTC. Protein sequence: CASSPLEGEGYTF. The rearrangement uses TRBV18 and TRBJ1-2; D is undetermined. The ends were cut back, 2 bases at V and 8 bases at J, with 12 bases in the middle. Germline CDR1 and CDR2: KGHSH and LQKENI. The length of the CDR3 is 13 residues.

This clonotype has a handful of counts. The chain joins TRBV20-1 to TRBJ1-6; a weak D match, TRBD1 (5 bases). Trimming left V 1 base short and J 10 bases short, with 11 bases between. Germline CDR1 reads DFQATT; CDR2 reads SNEGSKA (reference sequence). This CDR3 is built from 13 residues. This chain's CDR3 is CSARVGGESPLHF. The CDR3 DNA sequence: TGCAGTGCTAGAGTCGGGGGTGAGTCACCCCTCCACTTT.

The chain links TRBV28 to TRBJ1-1, with a possible D match to TRBD1 (5 bases). The length of the CDR3 is 14 residues. V lost 6 bases and J lost 8, with 19 bases in between. Germline CDR1 and CDR2: MDHEN and SYDVKM. The CDR3 protein is CASRGTPLGSEAFF. The CDR3 DNA sequence: TGTGCCAGCAGGGGGACTCCCTTGGGGTCGGAAGCTTTCTTT. Full variable domain (remainder filled in from reference TRBV28 and TRBJ1-1): DVKVTQSSRYLVKRTGEKVFLECVQDMDHENMFWYRQDPGLGLRLIYFSYDVKMKEKGDIPEGYSVSREKKERFSLILESASTNQTSMYLCASRGTPLGSEAFFGQGTRLTVV.

This clonotype was detected only a few times. The chain employs TRBV20-1 and TRBJ2-3; TRBD1 agrees at 8 bases. This CDR3 has 13 residues. Trimming cost V 6 bases and J 4 bases; bases outside gene matches: 6. In germline, CDR1 is DFQATT, CDR2 SNEGSKA (reference sequence). The CDR3 protein is CSAPDRVPDTQYF. CDR3 nucleotides: TGCAGTGCGCCGGACAGGGTTCCAGATACGCAGTATTTT.

This clonotype has a handful of counts. The gene calls are TRBV7-6 and TRBJ2-2; D gene ambiguous. Trimming left V 5 bases short and J 7 bases short, with 14 bases between. Germline CDR1 and CDR2: SGHVS and FNYEAQ. The CDR3 spans 14 residues. The CDR3 region has the DNA TGTGCCAGCAGCCGCGGCCCGGTTGGCGGGGAGCTGTTTTTT. Translation: CASSRGPVGGELFF.

This clonotype qualifies as medium-sized. The rearrangement links TRBV24-1 to TRBJ2-1; perhaps TRBD2 as D (5 bases). Germline V CDR1 and CDR2: KGHDR, SFDVKD. The CDR3 extends over 16 amino acids. Trimming left V 4 bases short and J 2 bases short, with 14 bases between. The CDR3, as DNA: TGTGCCACCAGTGACCCAATAGCGAAAACCTACAATGAGCAGTTCTTC. Protein: CATSDPIAKTYNEQFF.

The chain uses TRBV6-1 and TRBJ1-1; perhaps TRBD1 as D (5 bases). Per the germline V gene, CDR1 is MNHNS and CDR2 is SASEGT. Trimming shortened V by 7 bases and J by 2 bases, and 14 bases separated the two germline ends. This CDR3 has 14 residues. The CDR3 is CASTVAGQNTEAFF. Here the CDR3 DNA reads TGTGCCAGCACGGTGGCAGGACAAAACACTGAAGCTTTCTTT.

The CDR3: CASSPTGTGPYEQYF. The CDR3 DNA reads TGCGCCAGCAGCCCGACCGGGACAGGGCCATACGAGCAGTACTTC. This chain connects TRBV23-1 to TRBJ2-7, with TRBD1 matching 9 bases. TRBV23-1 is placed among ORFs of uncertain function. This CDR3 has 15 amino acids. V shed 6 bases, J shed 4 bases, and the junction held 10 bases outside the gene matches.